The next 20 T cell receptor beta chains were all read from a single sample in a study of cytomegalovirus exposure and HLA in healthy donors. The assay was immunoSEQ multiplex PCR, and TCRdb's table has in-frame clones only and misses some. The table records roughly 260,000 clones, roughly 90% of them present only once. Input material: PBMCs. Receptors originate from a woman between 18 and 29 years old in good health and CMV-seronegative.

The chain couples TRBV6-5 to TRBJ2-7; 7 bases line up with TRBD1. Germline CDR1 MNHEY, CDR2 SVGAGI. The CDR3 length is 16 residues. V was pared by 2 bases and J by 3 bases, with 10 bases of the junction left unmatched. CDR3 region: CASSYPSWGQHYEQYV. DNA of the CDR3: TGTGCCAGCAGTTACCCCAGTTGGGGACAGCACTACGAGCAGTACGTC.

The rearrangement joins TRBV7-8 to TRBJ2-7; 10 bases map to TRBD2. After removal of 1 base from V and 2 bases from J, the junction contained 5 bases not matched to a gene. The CDR3 has 16 residues. Germline V gene lookup returns CDR1 SGHVS and CDR2 FQNEAQ. In nucleotides, the CDR3 is TGTGCCAGCAGCTTAGGGCCTAGCGGGGGAACCTACGAGCAGTACTTC. Translation: CASSLGPSGGTYEQYF.

V gene TRBV27 combines with J gene TRBJ2-7; D call uncertain. CDR1 MNHEY and CDR2 SMNVEV come from the germline V gene (reference sequence). V was trimmed by 4 bases and J by 3 bases, leaving 10 bases between them. CDR3 length: 13 residues. CDR3: CASSSQDNYEQYF. Written as DNA, the CDR3 is TGTGCCAGCAGTTCCCAGGATAACTACGAGCAGTACTTC.

The V call is TRBV11-2, the J call TRBJ1-1; D gene ambiguous. Looked up from germline, CDR1 is SGHAT and CDR2 is FQNNGV. V was pared by 5 bases and J by 4 bases, with 11 bases between. The CDR3 is 13 amino acids. The CDR3 region is CASSPQYGTEAFF. Written as DNA, the CDR3 is TGTGCCAGCAGCCCACAGTACGGCACTGAAGCTTTCTTT.

The chain is built from TRBV29-1 and TRBJ2-1; D possibly corresponds to TRBD2 (6 bases). The CDR3 consists of 15 residues. The germline CDR1 and CDR2 sequences are SQVTM and ANQGSEA. Trimming removed 1 base at V and 2 bases at J, with 12 bases between. DNA of the CDR3: TGCAGCGTTGAAGGGTGGACGGGGGCCTACAATGAGCAGTTCTTC. It encodes CSVEGWTGAYNEQFF.

V gene TRBV29-1 combines with J gene TRBJ2-5; 11 nucleotides line up with TRBD2. The trim removed 1 base at V and 7 bases at J, leaving 8 bases unmatched. From germline, CDR1 is SQVTM and CDR2 ANQGSEA. This CDR3 is 15 amino acids long. CDR3 residues: CSVEGTSGRSRTQYF. CDR3 coding DNA: TGCAGCGTTGAAGGGACTAGCGGGCGAAGTCGGACCCAGTACTTC.

V gene TRBV6-5 combines with J gene TRBJ1-1, with TRBD1 identical over 10 bases. Germline V CDR1 and CDR2: MNHEY, SVGAGI. This CDR3 comprises 14 residues. The J segment lost 4 bases and the V segment lost 4 bases, leaving 3 bases of the junction unmatched. CDR3: CASSLGQGRTEAFF. CDR3 coding DNA: TGTGCCAGCAGTTTGGGACAGGGGCGCACTGAAGCTTTCTTT.

This sequence joins TRBV4-3 and TRBJ2-1, with D perhaps matching TRBD1 (5 bases). There are 15 residues in the CDR3. Trimming took 1 base from V and 2 from J, leaving 9 bases between them. In germline, CDR1 is LGHNA, CDR2 YSLEER. The CDR3: CASSQAAGTYNEQFF. CDR3 sequence (DNA): TGCGCCAGCAGCCAAGCGGCAGGGACCTACAATGAGCAGTTCTTC.

The J gene is TRBJ1-5, the V gene TRBV19, with 7 bases matching TRBD1. V dropped 6 bases and J dropped 0; count of bases not matched to a gene: 5. Germline CDR1 is LNHDA and CDR2 is SQIVND (reference sequence). The CDR3 is 15 amino acids. Here the CDR3 reads CASSPGQVSNQPQHF. As DNA, the CDR3 is TGTGCCAGTAGCCCTGGACAGGTTAGCAATCAGCCCCAGCATTTT. The entire variable domain, with the rest obtained from reference TRBV19 and TRBJ1-5, is as follows: DGGITQSPKYLFRKEGQNVTLSCEQNLNHDAMYWYRQDPGQGLRLIYYSQIVNDFQKGDIAEGYSVSREKKESFPLTVTSAQKNPTAFYLCASSPGQVSNQPQHFGDGTRLSIL.

The rearrangement joins TRBV5-1 to TRBJ1-4; D not certain. This CDR3 has 15 amino acids. Germline CDR1 SGHRS, CDR2 YFSETQ. Trimming removed 4 bases from V and 0 bases from J, with 10 bases in between. CDR3 nucleotides: TGCGCCAGCAGCAGGGAGGGTGCAACTAATGAAAAACTGTTTTTT. Translated, it gives CASSREGATNEKLFF.

This CDR3 reads CASSPEWDTHNSPLHF. The CDR3 DNA follows: TGCGCCAGCAGCCCCGAGTGGGACACCCATAATTCACCCCTCCACTTT. The chain joins TRBV5-1 to TRBJ1-6, with a weak D call TRBD1 (6 bases). This CDR3 spans 16 amino acids. Trimming shortened V by 4 bases and J by 5 bases, and 16 bases separated the two germline ends. Looked up from germline, CDR1 is SGHRS and CDR2 is YFSETQ.

This chain connects TRBV11-2 to TRBJ1-1; D is perhaps TRBD1 (6 bases). Germline-derived CDR1 and CDR2 are SGHAT and FQNNGV. The V and J ends lost 1 base and 2 bases respectively, with 14 bases between them. The CDR3 sequence is 16 residues long. This chain's CDR3 is CASSLGPGTPNTEAFF. Written as DNA, the CDR3 is TGTGCCAGCAGCTTAGGCCCCGGGACACCAAACACTGAAGCTTTCTTT.

The chain couples TRBV5-1 to TRBJ2-7; maybe TRBD1 (5 bases). The germline V gene encodes CDR1 SGHRS and CDR2 YFSETQ. V was clipped by 2 bases and J by 6 bases, with 9 bases between them. This CDR3 spans 12 amino acids. CDR3 bases: TGCGCCAGCAGCTTCAGGGTGGGCGAGCAGTACGTC. It translates to CASSFRVGEQYV.

V gene TRBV5-1 combines with J gene TRBJ2-1; no reliable D call. The CDR3 has 11 amino acids. Germline CDR1 is SGHRS and CDR2 is YFSETQ. V was clipped by 0 bases and J by 10 bases, with 5 bases between them. Here the CDR3 DNA reads TGCGCCAGCAGCTTGGCCCGGGAGCAGTTCTTC. It yields the protein CASSLAREQFF.

The gene calls are TRBV15 and TRBJ2-7; TRBD1 aligns across 8 bases. The CDR3 runs 14 residues. Germline CDR1 reads LNHNV; CDR2 reads YYDKDF (reference sequence). The V gene end was trimmed by 3 bases and the J gene end by 4 bases; junction bases not matched to a gene: 5. The CDR3: CATSSDRGRYEQYF. The CDR3 DNA is TGTGCCACCAGCAGCGACAGGGGCCGGTACGAGCAGTACTTC.

This chain joins TRBV10-1 and TRBJ2-5; 12 bases agree with TRBD1. This CDR3 is 15 amino acids long. V was clipped by 6 bases and J by 4 bases; unmatched bases: 6. Germline CDR1 WNHNN, CDR2 SYGVQD (reference sequence). The CDR3 DNA reads as TGCGCCAGCAGCCCGGGACAGGGGGCACGAGAGACCCAGTACTTC. Encoded protein: CASSPGQGARETQYF.

V and J are TRBV7-8 and TRBJ2-7, with a weak D call TRBD1 (6 bases). The germline CDR1 and CDR2 sequences are SGHVS and FQNEAQ. CDR3 length: 19 residues. Trimming cost V 3 bases and J 7 bases, with 31 bases left between them. The CDR3 reads CASSFSRAQGGSYGQEQYF. The DNA of the CDR3 is TGTGCCAGCAGCTTCTCGAGGGCCCAAGGGGGATCGTACGGCCAGGAGCAGTACTTC.

The V and J genes are TRBV4-1 and TRBJ1-1, with D possibly matching TRBD1 (5 bases). The CDR3 has 14 amino acids. The V end lost 6 bases, the J end lost 4 bases, and 15 bases lay between the germline ends. The germline V gene has CDR1 MGHRA and CDR2 YSYEKL. The DNA of the CDR3 is TGCGCCAGCAGAGCAGACCCGGGGGGCACTGAAGCTTTCTTT. It codes for CASRADPGGTEAFF.

The V and J genes are TRBV27 and TRBJ1-6, with D uncertain. The CDR3 is made up of 15 amino acids. The V end lost 0 bases, the J end lost 6 bases, and 9 bases lay between the germline ends. Germline V gene lookup returns CDR1 MNHEY and CDR2 SMNVEV (reference sequence). DNA for the CDR3: TGTGCCAGCAGTTTATCACTGAACGTTAATTCACCCCTCCACTTT. Encoded protein: CASSLSLNVNSPLHF.

A single count supports this clone. In DNA, the CDR3 is TGTGCCAGCAGCACACTAGGTTTGGGCAATGAGCAGTTCTTC. The encoded protein is CASSTLGLGNEQFF. The chain carries TRBV6-6 and TRBJ2-1, with D tentatively TRBD2 (5 bases). V was clipped by 6 bases and J by 6 bases, with 15 bases between them. This CDR3 comprises 14 residues. CDR1 and CDR2 from the germline V gene are MNHNY and SVGAGI (reference sequence).